The next 15 T cell receptor beta chains were all read from a single sample in a study of T cells in Graves' hyperthyroidism and ophthalmopathy. RNA transcripts provided the source from which TCR beta CDR3 regions were amplified. A set of HTBI primers served as the primers for a first-round RT-PCR of the TCR CDR3. In TCRdb, the multiplex PCR reads were re-called with MiXCR into one record per CDR3 protein. The table shows around 340,000 distinct CDR3 sequences, with 15% to 20% occurring only once. The source material was blood. These receptors all stem from a middle-aged woman with Graves' ophthalmopathy.

This clonotype showed up many times. This rearrangement joins TRBV28 to TRBJ1-2; 7 positions match TRBD1. CDR1 and CDR2 from the germline V gene are MDHEN and SYDVKM. The CDR3 sequence is 15 residues long. J lost 4 bases, V lost 3 bases, and 8 bases had no gene match. CDR3 DNA: TGTGCCAGCAGTTTGGGAGGGACAGTAGTCTATGGCTACACCTTC. Residues: CASSLGGTVVYGYTF.

This clonotype was seen repeatedly, ten times or more. The chain uses TRBV28 and TRBJ2-6; perhaps TRBD2 as D (5 bases). The CDR3 contains 14 residues. Trimming removed 6 bases at V and 2 bases at J, with 8 bases between. The germline CDR1 and CDR2 sequences are MDHEN and SYDVKM. CDR3 nucleotide sequence: TGTGCCAGCAGGAGAGGGCCTGGGGCCAACGTCCTGACTTTC. Translation gives CASRRGPGANVLTF.

V usage is TRBV5-1 and J usage is TRBJ1-2; maybe TRBD1 (5 bases). The CDR3 has 13 amino acids. V lost 2 bases to trimming and J lost 8 bases, with 13 bases between them. Germline V lookup: CDR1 SGHRS, CDR2 YFSETQ. This CDR3 is CASSFRDSKGYTF. For the CDR3, the DNA is TGCGCCAGCAGCTTCCGGGACTCCAAGGGCTACACCTTC.

The chain combines TRBV12-3 or TRBV12-4 with TRBJ2-5; 9 positions match TRBD2. The CDR3 length is 16 residues. The trim removed 3 bases at V and 3 bases at J, leaving 8 bases unmatched. The CDR3 bases are TGTGCCAGCAGTTTCCCTAGCGGGACTCCTAAAGAGACCCAGTACTTC. Residues: CASSFPSGTPKETQYF.

The gene calls are TRBV2 and TRBJ2-7; the match to TRBD2 covers 8 bases. Trimming took 8 bases from V and 1 from J; bases not matched to a gene: 7. Germline lookup yields CDR1 SNHLY and CDR2 FYNNEI. This CDR3 comprises 14 residues. For the CDR3, the DNA is TGTGCCAGCTTAAGGGCGGGAGGTTCCTACGAGCAGTACTTC. Translation gives CASLRAGGSYEQYF.

This clonotype was counted ten times or more. The V gene is TRBV20-1, the J gene TRBJ1-6; the match to TRBD1 covers 7 bases. CDR1 is DFQATT and CDR2 is SNEGSKA in the germline V gene (reference sequence). The CDR3 totals 13 residues. J lost 14 bases, V lost 0 bases, and 7 bases had no gene match. CDR3 bases: TGCAGTGCTAGAGATGTAGGGGGCAGGTCCCTCCACTTT. It translates to CSARDVGGRSLHF.

This clonotype was seen repeatedly, ten times or more. The genes are TRBV27 and TRBJ2-3; D uncertain. V lost 5 bases, J lost 1 base, and 10 bases lay in between. Germline V lookup: CDR1 MNHEY, CDR2 SMNVEV (reference sequence). The CDR3 length is 14 residues. CDR3 sequence reads: CASSDEHRTDTQYF. CDR3 DNA: TGTGCCAGCAGTGACGAGCACCGCACAGATACGCAGTATTTT.

The chain has TRBV30 and TRBJ2-5; no firm D call. The V end lost 4 bases, the J end lost 5 bases, and 11 bases lay between the germline ends. CDR3 size: 12 residues. Germline CDR1 and CDR2: GTSNPN and SVGIG (reference sequence). The CDR3: CAWNGVRETQYF. CDR3 nucleotides: TGTGCCTGGAATGGGGTTCGGGAGACCCAGTACTTC.

This clonotype was counted ten times or more. This chain joins TRBV20-1 and TRBJ2-7, with TRBD2 matching 7 bases. With V trimmed by 6 bases and J by 4 bases, 15 bases remained unmatched. This CDR3 is built from 15 residues. CDR1 DFQATT and CDR2 SNEGSKA come from the germline V gene (reference sequence). The CDR3 is CSAEPLTSPLYEQYF. Written as DNA, the CDR3 is TGCAGTGCCGAACCGCTGACTAGCCCACTGTACGAGCAGTACTTC.

The V and J genes are TRBV6-5 and TRBJ1-2; D is unclear. V was cut by 2 bases and J by 4 bases, with 11 bases left in between. The germline V gene has CDR1 MNHEY and CDR2 SVGAGI. The CDR3 runs 14 residues. The CDR3 nucleotides read TGTGCCAGCAGTTACGACTTCGACACCTATGGCTACACCTTC. Its translation is CASSYDFDTYGYTF.

There are many counts of this clonotype. This chain joins TRBV7-9 and TRBJ1-1; maybe TRBD1 (5 bases). Germline CDR1 and CDR2: SEHNR and FQNEAQ (reference sequence). V was pared by 7 bases and J by 5 bases, with 11 bases between. The CDR3 consists of 12 residues. The CDR3 loop is CASTMGVTEAFF. As DNA, the CDR3 is TGTGCCAGCACAATGGGGGTGACTGAAGCTTTCTTT.

This clonotype was seen at least ten times. This chain joins TRBV5-1 and TRBJ2-2; weak D call: TRBD2 (5 bases). Trimming pared 0 bases from V and 7 bases from J, leaving 7 bases between. Germline CDR1 SGHRS, CDR2 YFSETQ. This CDR3 has 13 amino acids. The CDR3 loop is CASSLVGSGELFF. In DNA form, the CDR3 reads TGCGCCAGCAGCTTGGTGGGGAGCGGGGAGCTGTTTTTT.

This clonotype was seen only a few times. A read error is possible here, since a much larger clone lies one base away. CDR3 residues: CASSSTMGLSYEQYF. The DNA for the CDR3 is TGTGCCAGCAGCTCAACCATGGGACTATCCTACGAGCAGTACTTC. This chain uses TRBV11-2 with TRBJ2-7; 7 bases align to TRBD2. Germline CDR1 reads SGHAT; CDR2 reads FQNNGV. The CDR3 covers 15 residues. Trimming took 4 bases from V and 1 from J; bases not matched to a gene: 7.

This clonotype was detected ten times or more. The rearrangement joins TRBV6-2 or TRBV6-3 to TRBJ2-7; TRBD1 might be the D (6 bases). The germline V gene encodes CDR1 MNHEY and CDR2 SVGEGT. The germline V and J ends were trimmed by 0 bases and 1 base, with 13 bases remaining between them. This CDR3 has 16 amino acids. DNA for the CDR3: TGTGCCAGCAGTTACTCCGACAGGTCCCTGTCCTACGAGCAGTACTTC. It is translated as CASSYSDRSLSYEQYF.

Ten or more counts support this clonotype. The chain has TRBV4-1 and TRBJ1-1; TRBD1 is a possible D gene (5 bases). Germline CDR1 MGHRA, CDR2 YSYEKL. This CDR3 is 13 amino acids long. V lost 2 bases to trimming and J lost 8 bases, with 12 bases between them. In DNA form, the CDR3 reads TGCGCCAGCAGCCAATGGGGCGGGGCCGAAGCTTTCTTT. This codes for CASSQWGGAEAFF.